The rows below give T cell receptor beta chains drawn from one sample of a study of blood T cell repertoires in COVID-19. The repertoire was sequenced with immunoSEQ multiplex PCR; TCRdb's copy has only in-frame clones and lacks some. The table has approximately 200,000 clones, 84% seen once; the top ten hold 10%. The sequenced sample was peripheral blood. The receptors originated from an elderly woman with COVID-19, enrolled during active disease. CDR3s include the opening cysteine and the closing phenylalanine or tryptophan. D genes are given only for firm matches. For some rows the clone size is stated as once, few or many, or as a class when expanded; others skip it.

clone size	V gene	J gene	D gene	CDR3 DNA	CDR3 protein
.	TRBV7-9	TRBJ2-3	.	TGTGCCAGCAGCTCGCAAAACCGCGAATCCTCCACAGATACGCAGTATTTT	CASSSQNRESSTDTQYF
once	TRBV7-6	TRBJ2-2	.	TGTGCCAGCAGCTTAGACTCTTACGGGGAGCTGTTTTTT	CASSLDSYGELFF
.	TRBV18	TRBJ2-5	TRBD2	TGTGCCAGCGGGACTAGCGGGGAAGAGACCCAGTACTTC	CASGTSGEETQYF
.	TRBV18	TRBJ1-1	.	TGTGCCAGCTCTTCTCTAGTGAACACTGAAGCTTTCTTT	CASSSLVNTEAFF
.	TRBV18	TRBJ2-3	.	TGTGCCAGCTCACCCCCGGGGACTAGCACAGATACGCAGTATTTT	CASSPPGTSTDTQYF
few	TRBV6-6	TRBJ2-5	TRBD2	TGTGCCAGCAGTCTGACTAGCGGGGGGGCCGAGTATTCCTCCGAGACCCAGTACTTC	CASSLTSGGAEYSSETQYF
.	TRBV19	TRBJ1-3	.	TGTGCCAGTGATGATTGGAGCTCTGGAAACACCATATATTTT	CASDDWSSGNTIYF
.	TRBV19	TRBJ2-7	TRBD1	TGTGCCAGTAGTAGTCGGACAGGCTACGAGCAGTACTTC	CASSSRTGYEQYF
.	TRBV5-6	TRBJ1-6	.	TGTGCCAGCAGCTTGCAGGGGAATTCACCCCTCCACTTT	CASSLQGNSPLHF
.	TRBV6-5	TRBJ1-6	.	TGTGCCAGCGGGGGGGGCAGAAACTATAATTCACCCCTCCACTTT	CASGGGRNYNSPLHF
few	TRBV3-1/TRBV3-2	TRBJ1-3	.	TGTGCCAGCAGCCAAGCGGGACAAAGAAACACCATATATTTT	CASSQAGQRNTIYF
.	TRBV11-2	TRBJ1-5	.	TGTGCCAGCAGCTTAGATTCGAGCCTTAACCAGCCCCAGCATTTT	CASSLDSSLNQPQHF
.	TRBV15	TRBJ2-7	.	TGTGCCACCAGCAGAGAAAGGACTGCCCCCTACGAGCAGTACTTC	CATSRERTAPYEQYF
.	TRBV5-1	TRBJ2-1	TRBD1	TGCGCCAGCAGCTTGAGACAGGGGAGTTACAATGAGCAGTTCTTC	CASSLRQGSYNEQFF
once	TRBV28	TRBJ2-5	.	TGTGCCAGCAGTGGCGGGACCCAAGAGACCCAGTACTTC	CASSGGTQETQYF
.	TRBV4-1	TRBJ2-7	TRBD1	TGCGCCAGCAGCTCCGGGACAGGGGGCTACGAGCAGTACTTC	CASSSGTGGYEQYF
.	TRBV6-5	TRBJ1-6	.	TGTGCGCACAGGGATGGGAATTCACCCCTCCACTTT	CAHRDGNSPLHF
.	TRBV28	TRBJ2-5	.	TGTGCCAGCAGTTTGGCCCGAGAGACCCAGTACTTC	CASSLARETQYF
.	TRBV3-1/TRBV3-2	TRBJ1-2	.	TGTGCCAGCAGCCCCCGGACAGAAAACTATGGCTACACCTTC	CASSPRTENYGYTF
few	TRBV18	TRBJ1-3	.	TGTGCCAGCTCACCTTACAGGGTGGGGAGATCTGGAAACACCATATATTTT	CASSPYRVGRSGNTIYF
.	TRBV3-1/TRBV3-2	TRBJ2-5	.	TGTGCCAGCAGCCAGGGGAGACTGGAGACCCAGTACTTC	CASSQGRLETQYF
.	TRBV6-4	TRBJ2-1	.	TGTGCCAGCCGGAATGAGCAGTTCTTC	CASRNEQFF
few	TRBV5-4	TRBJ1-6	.	TGTGCCAGCAGCTTAGCAGGGGTGGATTCACCCCTCCACTTT	CASSLAGVDSPLHF
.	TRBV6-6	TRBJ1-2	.	TGTGCCAGCAGTTACCAGGGCCTAAACTATGGCTACACCTTC	CASSYQGLNYGYTF
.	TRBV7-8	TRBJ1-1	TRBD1	TGTGCCAGCAGCCAGGGGACAGGCTGGACTGAAGCTTTCTTT	CASSQGTGWTEAFF
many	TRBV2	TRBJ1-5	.	TGTGCCAGCAAATCGGGAAGGGGGAATCAGCCCCAGCATTTT	CASKSGRGNQPQHF
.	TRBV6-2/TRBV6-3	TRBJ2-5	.	TGTGCCAGCAGTTACTCGGGCCTGGGGGCGGTTGCAGAGACCCAGTACTTC	CASSYSGLGAVAETQYF
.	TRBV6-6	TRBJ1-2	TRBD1	TGTGCCAGCAGACCCGGACAGGGGGGGACCTATGGCTACACCTTC	CASRPGQGGTYGYTF
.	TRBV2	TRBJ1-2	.	TGTGCCAGCAGTGAAGGTAACGGTGGCTACACCTTC	CASSEGNGGYTF
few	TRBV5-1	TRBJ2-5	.	TGCGCCAGCAGCCTAAATATAGAGACCCAGTACTTC	CASSLNIETQYF
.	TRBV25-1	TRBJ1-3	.	TGTGCCAGCGGGGAGGATGGAAACACCATATATTTT	CASGEDGNTIYF
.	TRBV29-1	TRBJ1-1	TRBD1	TGCAGCTCAGGGGGCGTCACTGAAGCTTTCTTT	CSSGGVTEAFF
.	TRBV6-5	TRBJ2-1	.	TGTGCCAGCAGGGTGGACAGAGTAGGGGCCAATGAGCAGTTCTTC	CASRVDRVGANEQFF
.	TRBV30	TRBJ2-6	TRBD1	TGTGCCTGGAAGGGACAGGGGGCAGGGGCTGGGGCCAACGTCCTGACTTTC	CAWKGQGAGAGANVLTF
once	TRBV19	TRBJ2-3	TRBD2	TGTGCCAGTAGTTGGGGACTAGCGGGGACCTTGGGTACGCAGTATTTT	CASSWGLAGTLGTQYF
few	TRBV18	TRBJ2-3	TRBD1	TGTGCCAGCTCAACAACAGGGGGCAAAGATACGCAGTATTTT	CASSTTGGKDTQYF
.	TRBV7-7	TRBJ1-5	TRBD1	TGTGCTAGCAGCCGAACGTACAGGGGGCCGATGGTGAGTAGCAATCAGCCCCAGCATTTT	CASSRTYRGPMVSSNQPQHF
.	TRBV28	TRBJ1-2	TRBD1	TGTGCCAGCAGTCTGGGACAGTCCTATGGCTACACCTTC	CASSLGQSYGYTF
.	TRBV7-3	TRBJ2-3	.	TGTGCCAGCAGCTTGGGGCAGAGCACAGATACGCAGTATTTT	CASSLGQSTDTQYF
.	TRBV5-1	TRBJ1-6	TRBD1	TGCGCCAGCACTCCACTCGGGACAGGGGGTAATTCACCCCTCCACTTT	CASTPLGTGGNSPLHF
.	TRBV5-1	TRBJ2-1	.	TGCGCCAGCAGCCCCTTTGGGGCCCGACAGTTCTTC	CASSPFGARQFF
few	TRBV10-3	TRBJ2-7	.	TGTGCCATCAAGGACAGTTCCTACGAGCAGTACTTC	CAIKDSSYEQYF
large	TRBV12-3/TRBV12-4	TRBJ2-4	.	TGTGCCAGCAGTTTAAATGAGGGCTCAATCTCTAACTTC	CASSLNEGSISNF
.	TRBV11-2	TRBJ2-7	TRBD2	TGTGCCAGCAGCCGGGAGGGTTACGAGCAGTACTTC	CASSREGYEQYF
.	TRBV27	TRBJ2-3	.	TGTGCCAGCAGCCTCCGTCTGCGGGATACGCAGTATTTT	CASSLRLRDTQYF
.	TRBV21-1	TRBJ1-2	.	TGTGCCAGCAGCACAGACAGCCCCTATGGCTACACCTTC	CASSTDSPYGYTF
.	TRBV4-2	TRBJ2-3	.	TGTGCCAGCAGCCAAGTAGCAGATACGCAGTATTTT	CASSQVADTQYF
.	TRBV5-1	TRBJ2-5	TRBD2	TGCGCCAGCAGCCGCACTAGCGGGGACCAAGAGACCCAGTACTTC	CASSRTSGDQETQYF
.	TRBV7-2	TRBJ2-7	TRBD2	TGTGCCAGCAGCTTAGGGGCGGCTAGCGGGGTCTCCTACGAGCAGTACTTC	CASSLGAASGVSYEQYF
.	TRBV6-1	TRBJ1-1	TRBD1	TGTGCCAGCAGTGACAGGACAGGGGGCCTTACTGAAGCTTTCTTT	CASSDRTGGLTEAFF
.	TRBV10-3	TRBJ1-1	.	TGTGCCATCAGTGAGTCACAGGTGAACACTGAAGCTTTCTTT	CAISESQVNTEAFF
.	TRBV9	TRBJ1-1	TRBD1	TGTGCCAGCAGCACACCGGGACAGGGGTGGCATGAAGCTTTCTTT	CASSTPGQGWHEAFF
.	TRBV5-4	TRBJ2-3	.	TGTGCCAGCAGCTTGGGAGGGTCTTTCACAGATACGCAGTATTTT	CASSLGGSFTDTQYF
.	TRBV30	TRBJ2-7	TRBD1	TGTGCCTGGAGTAGAATCGGGACAGGGACAACCTACGAGCAGTACTTC	CAWSRIGTGTTYEQYF
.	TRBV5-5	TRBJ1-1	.	TGTGCCAGCAGCTGGAGGGCGACTGAAGCTTTCTTT	CASSWRATEAFF
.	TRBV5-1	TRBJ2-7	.	TGCGCCAGCAGCCCCGGGGATGGGGTCGGCTACGAGCAGTACTTC	CASSPGDGVGYEQYF
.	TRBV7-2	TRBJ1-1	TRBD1	TGTGCCAGCAGCGGGCGACAGGGGGCTGACACTGAAGCTTTCTTT	CASSGRQGADTEAFF
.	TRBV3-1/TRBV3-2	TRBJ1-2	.	TGTGCCAGCAGCCAAGAAGAAGCTGGCTACACCTTC	CASSQEEAGYTF
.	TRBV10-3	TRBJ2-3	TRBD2	TGTGCCATCAGTGAGTCGACCGGGGGGGGCACAGATACGCAGTATTTT	CAISESTGGGTDTQYF
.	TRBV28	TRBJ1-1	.	TGTGCCAGCAGCCCCTCCGAGGGCGCCGGATGGGGCACTGAAGCTTTCTTT	CASSPSEGAGWGTEAFF